The rows below give T cell receptor beta chains drawn from one sample of a study of blood T cell repertoires in COVID-19. Clones were read by immunoSEQ multiplex PCR, and TCRdb kept only the in-frame ones, dropping some. The sample holds about 350,000 clones, about nine tenths seen once. Sequencing used PBMCs or T cells enriched from blood (not recorded which). The receptors come from a woman in her 30s who had been exposed to COVID-19. Each CDR3 is given with its conserved first and last residue. D genes are given only for firm matches.

- TRBJ2-7 TRBV3-1/TRBV3-2 CASSPRQGGYEQYF
TRBD2 TRBJ2-7 TRBV9 CASSVGVAGTYEQYF
TRBD2 TRBJ2-3 TRBV19 CASSIIAGGSDTQYF
TRBD1 TRBJ1-2 TRBV6-5 CATSGTGFLDYGYTF
- TRBJ1-1 TRBV12-3/TRBV12-4 CASSAQVNTEAFF
TRBD1 TRBJ1-2 TRBV5-1 CASSLEYGDSNYGYTF
- TRBJ2-7 TRBV5-1 CASSQRPVATRPYEQYF
- TRBJ2-7 TRBV28 CASSRGLLSYEQYF
- TRBJ2-1 TRBV20-1 CSAPGGPRQFF
TRBD1 TRBJ1-2 TRBV7-2 CASSSDGQVYGYTF
TRBD2 TRBJ2-7 TRBV28 CASSPGTIRYYEQYF
TRBD2 TRBJ2-2 TRBV9 CASSSRLYFSGRDTGELFF
- TRBJ1-1 TRBV29-1 CSVGVGFPNTEAFF
- TRBJ1-1 TRBV29-1 CSVEGAVEAFF
- TRBJ1-5 TRBV18 CASSPTQGVGNQPQHF
TRBD1 TRBJ1-1 TRBV3-1/TRBV3-2 CASSQEGETGSEAFF
TRBD1 TRBJ2-7 TRBV27 CASSENRGQGEQYF
- TRBJ1-4 TRBV6-5 CASRGGRGPNEKLFF
TRBD1 TRBJ2-3 TRBV3-1/TRBV3-2 CASSPRGQGVDTQYF
TRBD1 TRBJ2-7 TRBV10-1 CASSTGQGDEQYF
- TRBJ1-1 TRBV6-1 CASSELGGNTEAFF
TRBD1 TRBJ1-5 TRBV2 CASTKTGNNQPQHF
- TRBJ2-1 TRBV7-9 CASSLVFRTASNEQFF
- TRBJ1-1 TRBV30 CACSEAFF
TRBD2 TRBJ2-3 TRBV5-1 CASSLDTSGSPDTQYF
- TRBJ1-2 TRBV21-1 CASSNRIGDRVSGYTF
TRBD1 TRBJ1-5 TRBV9 CASSLQGAPDQPQHF
- TRBJ1-5 TRBV11-2 CASSSRPQHF
TRBD1 TRBJ1-1 TRBV15 CATSRLGTANTEAFF
TRBD1 TRBJ2-2 TRBV5-1 CASAGTGFTGELFF
TRBD2 TRBJ2-5 TRBV27 CASRLLAGASETQYF
- TRBJ2-7 TRBV12-5 CASGLVPGTYYEQYF
- TRBJ2-1 TRBV7-3 CASSITSAAYNEQFF
TRBD1 TRBJ1-2 TRBV6-5 CASSSTGRRYGYTF
TRBD2 TRBJ2-1 TRBV5-1 CASSLTTSGRRGTYNEQFF
- TRBJ2-7 TRBV18 CASSPRGDYEQYF
- TRBJ2-3 TRBV11-2 CASSLGSKTQYF